The entry below describes one TCR beta chain. What it recognizes is unknown. The V and J ends lost 7 bases and 5 bases respectively, with 11 bases between them. The CDR3 is 13 amino acids. Germline CDR1 and CDR2: MNHNY and SVGAGI (reference sequence). The data derive from a study of identical twins. MiXCR was run by TCRdb on the 5' RACE reads, yielding one entry per CDR3 protein. The sample has roughly 480,000 distinct CDR3 sequences, roughly a quarter seen once. Study-level points and caveats: Interpretation of the results relied on cross-sectional statistical analysis and not on following the same donors.

Separately, the same data were catalogued under a study of T cells expressing NK-cell markers. That work adds: The use of an anti-gamma-delta TCR antibody, which was added in several experiments, restricted sorting to T cells expressing alpha-beta TCR.

Sample: CD4+ T cells sorted from blood. This TCR derives from a woman younger than 30 in good health. The chain carries TRBV6-6 and TRBJ1-4; tentative D call: TRBD1 (6 bases). The CDR3 nucleotides are TGTGCCAGCAAGGGACAAATGAATGAAAAACTGTTTTTT. This sequence encodes CASKGQMNEKLFF.